This T cell receptor beta chain was recovered during a study of TIL therapy for anti-PD-1-resistant metastatic lung cancer. Study in general: Progressing patients received lymphodepletion, expanded TIL infusion and IL-2. Study-level results: TIL clonotype persistence in blood showed no apparent association with response.

From germline, CDR1 is SGHAT and CDR2 FQDESV (reference sequence). CDR3 length: 15 amino acids. Trimming took 1 base from V and 7 from J, leaving 16 bases between them. This was the immunoSEQ v3 assay. Assay: immunoSEQ multiplex PCR; the TCRdb copy retains only in-frame clones and omits some. The sample lists 25,000 to 40,000 clones, 60% to 80% occurring once. Indicated time point: pre-treatment sample, taken before nivolumab and TIL therapy. Enrollment ran from October 2017 to early 2020. Of note for this clone: What it recognizes is unknown.

The TCR originated in a woman aged 30-79 years with non-small cell lung cancer. Here the sequenced sample was blood, taken at baseline. The rearrangement links TRBV11-1 to TRBJ1-1; D is unclear. The CDR3 loop is CASSLEYGRDLEAFF. CDR3 bases: TGTGCCAGCAGCTTAGAGTACGGGCGAGATCTTGAAGCTTTCTTT.